This TCR beta chain stems from a study of Ad26.COV2.S vaccination and SARS-CoV-2 variants. The protocol was immunoSEQ multiplex PCR, while the TCRdb copy is restricted to in-frame clones and leaves out a portion. The sample carries a few hundred thousand clones, around 91% recorded once. Treatment reported: around 19 received Ad26.COV2.S at low or high dose, single or two shots; about 5 received placebo; per-sample allocation not given. On day 63 after the first injection, vaccine and placebo recipients gave samples. The administered vaccine (an Ad26 vector) expressed Wuhan-strain SARS-CoV-2 spike. Germline V gives CDR1 SGHRS, CDR2 YFSETQ. Trimming removed 0 bases from V and 0 bases from J, with 6 bases in between. The CDR3 runs 14 residues.

The specimen was peripheral blood, collected in a trial of Ad26.COV2.S vaccine versus placebo. The chain links TRBV5-1 to TRBJ2-5, with a tentative D call TRBD1 (5 bases). This sequence originates from a person aged 18-60 years who received the Ad26.COV2.S COVID-19 vaccine or a placebo. Here the CDR3 reads CASSLEGYQETQYF. CDR3 nucleotides: TGCGCCAGCAGCTTGGAGGGGTACCAAGAGACCCAGTACTTC.